This T cell receptor (beta chain) was profiled in a study of shared clonotypes between healthy human individuals. Note on this clone: Its antigen is still unknown.

The CDR3 runs to 15 residues. Trimming cost V 0 bases and J 7 bases, with 15 bases left between them. CDR1 is SGHAT and CDR2 is FQNNGV in the germline V gene. Naive CD4+ cells were CD45RA-selected; the remaining cells were memory. Overall study results and limits: Memory subsets generally showed smaller estimated richness than naive subsets did.

Samples underwent the assay at deep level. Per the original data handling: Because ImmunoSEQ provided only junction sequences with no quality scores, the filtering differed. Measured with immunoSEQ multiplex PCR; TCRdb has only the in-frame clones, and not every one. Clone size and V and J calls were adopted from that table, with D and trimming inferred from the DNA. This sample has about a million clones; 65% to 80% occur once, and the top ten carry 1.4%. This TCR was recovered from a man between 18 and 29 years old in good health. Input material: memory CD4+ T cells sorted from blood. Subset described: CD45RA-negative fraction. The genes are TRBV11-2 and TRBJ2-5; no definite D call. CDR3 residues: CASSLDWATSATQYF. The CDR3, as DNA: TGTGCCAGCAGCTTAGATTGGGCCACGTCGGCGACCCAGTACTTC.